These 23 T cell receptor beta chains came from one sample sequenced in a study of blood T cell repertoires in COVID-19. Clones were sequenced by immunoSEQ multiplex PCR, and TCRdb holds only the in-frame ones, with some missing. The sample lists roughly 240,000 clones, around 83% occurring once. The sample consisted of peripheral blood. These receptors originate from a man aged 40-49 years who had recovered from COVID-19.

The CDR3 DNA is TGTGCCATCAGTGAGTCGGTACGGGGGGGCCTAGAGACCCAGTACTTC. Amino acids: CAISESVRGGLETQYF. The rearrangement links TRBV10-3 to TRBJ2-5, with 8 bases identical to TRBD2. The CDR3 contains 16 residues. J was trimmed by 4 bases and V by 0 bases; bases with no gene match: 7. Germline lookup yields CDR1 ENHRY and CDR2 SYGVKD.

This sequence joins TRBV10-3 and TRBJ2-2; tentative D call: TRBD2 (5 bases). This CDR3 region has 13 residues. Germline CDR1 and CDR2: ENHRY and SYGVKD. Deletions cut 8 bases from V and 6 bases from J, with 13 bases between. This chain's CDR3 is CAIRLAQAGELFF. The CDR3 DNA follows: TGTGCCATCCGATTAGCGCAGGCCGGGGAGCTGTTTTTT.

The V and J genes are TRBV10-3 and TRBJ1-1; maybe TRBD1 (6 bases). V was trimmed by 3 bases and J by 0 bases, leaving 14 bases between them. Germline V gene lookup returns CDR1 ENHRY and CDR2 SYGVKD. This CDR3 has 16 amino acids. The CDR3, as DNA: TGTGCCATCAGTGAATTAGGGGGACAAGTGAACACTGAAGCTTTCTTT. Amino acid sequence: CAISELGGQVNTEAFF.

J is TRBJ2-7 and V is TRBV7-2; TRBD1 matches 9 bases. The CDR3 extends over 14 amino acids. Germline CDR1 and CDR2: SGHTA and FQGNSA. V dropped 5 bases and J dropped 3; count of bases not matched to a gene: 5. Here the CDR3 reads CASSRDRAVYEQYF. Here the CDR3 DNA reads TGTGCCAGCAGCCGGGACAGGGCTGTCTACGAGCAGTACTTC.

The CDR3 DNA follows: TGTGCCAGCAGCCCCGCGGTCGAAAACATTCAGTACTTC. It yields the protein CASSPAVENIQYF. The chain couples TRBV11-2 to TRBJ2-4, with D hard to call. Germline values: CDR1 SGHAT, CDR2 FQNNGV. This CDR3 is 13 amino acids long. V was clipped by 5 bases and J by 5 bases, with 10 bases between them. The complete variable domain, with remaining parts taken from reference TRBV11-2 and TRBJ2-4, reads EAGVAQSPRYKIIEKRQSVAFWCNPISGHATLYWYQQILGQGPKLLIQFQNNGVVDDSQLPKDRFSAERLKGVDSTLKIQPAKLEDSAVYLCASSPAVENIQYFGAGTRLSVL.

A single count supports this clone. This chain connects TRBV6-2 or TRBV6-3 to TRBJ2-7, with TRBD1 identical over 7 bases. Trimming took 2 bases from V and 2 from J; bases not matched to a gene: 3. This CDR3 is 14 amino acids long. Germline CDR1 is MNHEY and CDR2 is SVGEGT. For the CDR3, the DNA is TGTGCCAGCAGTTACGTGGGACAGACCTACGAGCAGTACTTC. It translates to CASSYVGQTYEQYF.

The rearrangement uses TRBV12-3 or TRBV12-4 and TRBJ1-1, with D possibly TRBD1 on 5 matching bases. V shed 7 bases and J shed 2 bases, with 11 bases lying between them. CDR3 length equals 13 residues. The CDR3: CASTLTENTEAFF. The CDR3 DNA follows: TGTGCCAGCACCCTGACAGAAAACACTGAAGCTTTCTTT.

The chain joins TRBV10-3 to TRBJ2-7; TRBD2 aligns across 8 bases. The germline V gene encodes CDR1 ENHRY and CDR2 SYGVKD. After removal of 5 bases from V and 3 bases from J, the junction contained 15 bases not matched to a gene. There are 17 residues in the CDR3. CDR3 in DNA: TGTGCCATCAGTCTCAGACTGACCGATGCGGGGGGCTACGAGCAGTACTTC. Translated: CAISLRLTDAGGYEQYF.

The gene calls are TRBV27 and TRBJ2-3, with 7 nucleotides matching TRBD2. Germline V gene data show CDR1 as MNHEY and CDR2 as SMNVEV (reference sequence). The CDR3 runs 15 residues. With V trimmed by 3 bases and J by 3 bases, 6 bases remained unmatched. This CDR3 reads CASSFNPAGTDTQYF. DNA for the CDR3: TGTGCCAGCAGTTTTAATCCAGCGGGAACAGATACGCAGTATTTT.

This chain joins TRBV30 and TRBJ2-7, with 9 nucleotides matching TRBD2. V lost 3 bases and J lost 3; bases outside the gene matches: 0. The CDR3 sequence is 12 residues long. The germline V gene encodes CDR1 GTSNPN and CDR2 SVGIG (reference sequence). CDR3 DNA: TGTGCCTGGAGGACTAGCGGCTACGAGCAGTACTTC. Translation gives CAWRTSGYEQYF.

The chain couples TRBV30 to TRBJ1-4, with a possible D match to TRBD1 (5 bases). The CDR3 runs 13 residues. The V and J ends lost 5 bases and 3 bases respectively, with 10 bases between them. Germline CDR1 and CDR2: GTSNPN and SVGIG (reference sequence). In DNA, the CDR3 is TGTGCCTGGGACAGTCCAGCTAATGAAAAACTGTTTTTT. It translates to CAWDSPANEKLFF.

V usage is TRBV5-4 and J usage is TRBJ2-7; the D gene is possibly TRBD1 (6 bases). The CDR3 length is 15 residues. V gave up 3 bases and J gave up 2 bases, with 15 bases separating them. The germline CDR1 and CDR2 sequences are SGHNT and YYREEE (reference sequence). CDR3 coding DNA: TGTGCCAGCAGCTCGTTGGACAGTTCTCCCTACGAGCAGTACTTC. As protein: CASSSLDSSPYEQYF.

CDR3 nucleotides: TGTGCCAGCAGTTTATCGGGTCCCGGGACAGAGTCTAATCAGCCCCAGCATTTT. Its translation: CASSLSGPGTESNQPQHF. The chain couples TRBV27 to TRBJ1-5; 7 positions match TRBD1. CDR3 size: 18 residues. V shed 0 bases and J 4 bases; nucleotides not matched to a gene: 12. Germline V gives CDR1 MNHEY, CDR2 SMNVEV (reference sequence).

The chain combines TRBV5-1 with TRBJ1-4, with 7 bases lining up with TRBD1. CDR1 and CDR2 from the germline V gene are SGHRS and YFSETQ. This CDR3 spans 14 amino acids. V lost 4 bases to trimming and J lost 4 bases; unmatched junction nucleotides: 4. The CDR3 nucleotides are TGCGCCAGCAGCCCGACAGGGCATAATGAAAAACTGTTTTTT. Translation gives CASSPTGHNEKLFF.

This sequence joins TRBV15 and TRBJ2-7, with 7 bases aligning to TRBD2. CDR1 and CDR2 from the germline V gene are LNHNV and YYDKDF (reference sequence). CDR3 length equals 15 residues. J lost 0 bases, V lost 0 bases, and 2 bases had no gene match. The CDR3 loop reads CATSREGGSSYEQYF. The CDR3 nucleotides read TGTGCCACCAGCAGAGAGGGAGGGAGCTCCTACGAGCAGTACTTC.

The CDR3 loop reads CASSSILGQGSFGYTF. In nucleotides, the CDR3 is TGTGCCAGCAGTTCCATCCTGGGACAGGGCTCGTTTGGCTACACCTTC. This chain uses TRBV6-5 with TRBJ1-2; 9 bases map to TRBD1. Germline assignment: CDR1 MNHEY and CDR2 SVGAGI. The CDR3 length is 16 residues. The V segment lost 4 bases and the J segment 7 bases; nucleotides outside the gene matches: 13.

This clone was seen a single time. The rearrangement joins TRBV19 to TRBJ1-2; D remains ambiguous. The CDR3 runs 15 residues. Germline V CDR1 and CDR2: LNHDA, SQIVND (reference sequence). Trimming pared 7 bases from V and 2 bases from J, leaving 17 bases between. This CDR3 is CASMQVPPGNYGYTF. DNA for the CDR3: TGTGCCAGTATGCAGGTCCCTCCGGGAAACTATGGCTACACCTTC.

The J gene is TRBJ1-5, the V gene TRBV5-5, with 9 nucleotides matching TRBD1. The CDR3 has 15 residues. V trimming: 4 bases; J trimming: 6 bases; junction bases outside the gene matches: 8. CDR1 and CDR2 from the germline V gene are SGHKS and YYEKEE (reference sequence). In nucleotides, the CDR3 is TGTGCCAGCAGCAGACAGGGGGGAATCACTCAGCCCCAGCATTTT. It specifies CASSRQGGITQPQHF.

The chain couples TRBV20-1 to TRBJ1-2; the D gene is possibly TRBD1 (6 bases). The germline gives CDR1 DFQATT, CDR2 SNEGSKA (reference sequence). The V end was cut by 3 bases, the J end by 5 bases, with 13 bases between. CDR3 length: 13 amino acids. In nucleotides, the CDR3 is TGCAGTGCTAGTCTACAGGGTGGGTATGGCTACACCTTC. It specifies CSASLQGGYGYTF.

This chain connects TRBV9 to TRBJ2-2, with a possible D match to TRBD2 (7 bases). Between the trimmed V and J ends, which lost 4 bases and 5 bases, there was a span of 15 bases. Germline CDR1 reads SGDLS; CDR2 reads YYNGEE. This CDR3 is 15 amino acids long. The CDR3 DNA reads TGTGCCAGCAGCCTTGAGGGGGGGCTAACCGGGGAGCTGTTTTTT. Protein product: CASSLEGGLTGELFF.

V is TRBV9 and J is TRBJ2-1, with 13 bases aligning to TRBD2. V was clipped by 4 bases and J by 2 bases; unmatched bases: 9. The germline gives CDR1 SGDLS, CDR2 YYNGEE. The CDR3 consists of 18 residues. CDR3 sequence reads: CASSPHPGLAGTYNEQFF. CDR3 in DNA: TGTGCCAGCAGCCCTCACCCGGGACTAGCGGGGACCTACAATGAGCAGTTCTTC.

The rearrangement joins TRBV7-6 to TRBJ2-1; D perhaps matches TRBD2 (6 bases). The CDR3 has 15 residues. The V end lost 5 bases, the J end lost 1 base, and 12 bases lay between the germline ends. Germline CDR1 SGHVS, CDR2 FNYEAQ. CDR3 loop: CASSRTGGSYNEQFF. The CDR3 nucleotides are TGTGCCAGCAGCCGAACCGGGGGTTCCTACAATGAGCAGTTCTTC.

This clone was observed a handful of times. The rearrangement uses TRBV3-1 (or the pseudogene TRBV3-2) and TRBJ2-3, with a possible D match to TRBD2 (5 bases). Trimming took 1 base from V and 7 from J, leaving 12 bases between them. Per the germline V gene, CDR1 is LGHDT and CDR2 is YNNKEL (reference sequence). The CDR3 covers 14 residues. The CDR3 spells CASSQVVDSHTQYF. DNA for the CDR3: TGTGCCAGCAGCCAAGTGGTGGACTCTCATACGCAGTATTTT.